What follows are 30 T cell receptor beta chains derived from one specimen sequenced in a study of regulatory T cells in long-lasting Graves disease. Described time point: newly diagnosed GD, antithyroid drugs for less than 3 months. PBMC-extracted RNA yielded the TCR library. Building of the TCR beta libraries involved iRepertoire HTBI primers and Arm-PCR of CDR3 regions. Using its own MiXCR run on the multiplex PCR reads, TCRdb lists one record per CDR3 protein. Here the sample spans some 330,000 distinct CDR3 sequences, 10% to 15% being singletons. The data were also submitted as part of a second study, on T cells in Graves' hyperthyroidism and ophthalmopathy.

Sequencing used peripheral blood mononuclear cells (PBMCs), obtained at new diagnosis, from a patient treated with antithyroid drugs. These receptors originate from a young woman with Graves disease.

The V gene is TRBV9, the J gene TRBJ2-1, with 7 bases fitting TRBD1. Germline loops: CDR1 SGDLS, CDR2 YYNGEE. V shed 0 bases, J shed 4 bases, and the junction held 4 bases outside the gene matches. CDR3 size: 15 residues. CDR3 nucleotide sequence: TGTGCCAGCAGCGTAGGGGACAGATATTACAATGAGCAGTTCTTC. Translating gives CASSVGDRYYNEQFF.

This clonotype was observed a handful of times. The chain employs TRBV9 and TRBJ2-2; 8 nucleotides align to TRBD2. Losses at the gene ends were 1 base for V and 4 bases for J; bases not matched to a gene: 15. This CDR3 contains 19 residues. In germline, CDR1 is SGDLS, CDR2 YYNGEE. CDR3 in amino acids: CASSVLSAGGLNRTGELFF. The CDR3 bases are TGTGCCAGCAGCGTACTAAGCGCGGGAGGCCTCAATCGCACCGGGGAGCTGTTTTTT.

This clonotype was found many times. CDR3 DNA: TGTGCCAGCATATCGGGAGGGGAGAACACTGAAGCTTTCTTT. Translation: CASISGGENTEAFF. The chain joins TRBV28 to TRBJ1-1; D possibly corresponds to TRBD1 (5 bases). Germline lookup yields CDR1 MDHEN and CDR2 SYDVKM. The V end was cut by 7 bases, the J end by 1 base, with 13 bases between. The CDR3 runs to 14 residues.

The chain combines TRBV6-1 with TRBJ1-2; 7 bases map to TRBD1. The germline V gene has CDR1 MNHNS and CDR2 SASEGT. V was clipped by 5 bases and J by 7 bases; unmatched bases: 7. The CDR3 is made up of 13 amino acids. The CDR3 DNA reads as TGTGCCAGCAGTAAGCGACAGGGCGCTGGCTACACCTTC. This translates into CASSKRQGAGYTF.

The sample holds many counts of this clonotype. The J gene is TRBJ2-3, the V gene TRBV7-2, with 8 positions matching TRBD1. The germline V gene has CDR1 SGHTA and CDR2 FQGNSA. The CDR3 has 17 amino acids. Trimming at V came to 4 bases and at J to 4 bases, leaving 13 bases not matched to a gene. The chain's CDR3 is CASSSVSGQVLPDTQYF. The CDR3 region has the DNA TGTGCCAGCAGCTCAGTCTCGGGACAGGTCCTACCAGATACGCAGTATTTT.

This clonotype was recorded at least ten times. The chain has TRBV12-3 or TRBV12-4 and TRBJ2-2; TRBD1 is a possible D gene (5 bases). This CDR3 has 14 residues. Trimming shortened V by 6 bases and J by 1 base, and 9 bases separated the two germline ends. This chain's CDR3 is CASRYTGNTGELFF. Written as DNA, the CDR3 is TGTGCCAGCAGATATACAGGGAACACCGGGGAGCTGTTTTTT.

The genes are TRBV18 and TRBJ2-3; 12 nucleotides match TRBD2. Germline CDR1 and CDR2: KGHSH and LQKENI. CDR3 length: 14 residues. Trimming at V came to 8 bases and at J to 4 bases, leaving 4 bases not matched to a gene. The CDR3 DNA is TGTGCCAGCCGGACTAGCGGGAACGCAGATACGCAGTATTTT. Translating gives CASRTSGNADTQYF.

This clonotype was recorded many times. CDR3 in amino acids: CASSFRDTSITEAFF. The CDR3 DNA is TGTGCCAGCAGCTTTAGGGATACGTCTATCACTGAAGCTTTCTTT. V is TRBV11-1 and J is TRBJ1-1; no clear D gene. V lost 3 bases and J 4 bases, leaving 15 bases between the germline ends. Germline V gene lookup returns CDR1 SGHAT and CDR2 FQDESV (reference sequence). This CDR3 region has 15 residues. The complete variable domain, with remaining parts taken from reference TRBV11-1 and TRBJ1-1, reads EAEVAQSPRYKITEKSQAVAFWCDPISGHATLYWYRQILGQGPELLVQFQDESVVDDSQLPKDRFSAERLKGVDSTLKIQPAELGDSAMYLCASSFRDTSITEAFFGQGTRLTVV.

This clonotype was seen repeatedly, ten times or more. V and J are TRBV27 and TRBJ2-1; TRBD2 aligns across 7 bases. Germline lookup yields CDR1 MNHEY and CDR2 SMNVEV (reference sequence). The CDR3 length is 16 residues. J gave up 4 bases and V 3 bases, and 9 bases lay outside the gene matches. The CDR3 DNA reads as TGTGCCAGCAGTTTTGTCGGGGGGAGTCTTTACAATGAGCAGTTCTTC. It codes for CASSFVGGSLYNEQFF.

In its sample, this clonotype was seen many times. The CDR3 loop reads CATSRDFAEAVGYGYTF. CDR3 bases: TGTGCCACCAGCAGAGATTTCGCGGAGGCTGTTGGCTATGGCTACACCTTC. The chain recombines TRBV15 with TRBJ1-2, with no clear D. CDR1 is LNHNV, CDR2 YYDKDF, per germline (reference sequence). CDR3 length: 17 amino acids. V was shortened by 0 bases and J by 4 bases, with 18 bases between the two germline ends.

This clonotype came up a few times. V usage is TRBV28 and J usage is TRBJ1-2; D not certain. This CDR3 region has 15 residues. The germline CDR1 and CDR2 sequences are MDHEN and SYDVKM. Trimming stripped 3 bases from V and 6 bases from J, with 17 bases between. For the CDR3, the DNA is TGTGCCAGCAGTTTCAGCGCCATCCCCTCAGATGGCTACACCTTC. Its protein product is CASSFSAIPSDGYTF.

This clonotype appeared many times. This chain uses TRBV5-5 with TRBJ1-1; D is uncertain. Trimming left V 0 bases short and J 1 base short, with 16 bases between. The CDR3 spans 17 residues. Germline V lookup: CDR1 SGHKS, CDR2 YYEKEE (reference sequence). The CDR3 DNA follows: TGTGCCAGCAGCTTGGGACTAAGGGCGACTTCGAACACTGAAGCTTTCTTT. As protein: CASSLGLRATSNTEAFF.

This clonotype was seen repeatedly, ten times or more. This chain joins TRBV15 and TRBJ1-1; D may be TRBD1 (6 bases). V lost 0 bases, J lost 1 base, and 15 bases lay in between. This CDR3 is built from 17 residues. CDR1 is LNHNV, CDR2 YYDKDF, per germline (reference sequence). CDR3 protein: CATSRDLKTGPNTEAFF. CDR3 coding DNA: TGTGCCACCAGCAGAGATCTGAAGACAGGTCCGAACACTGAAGCTTTCTTT.

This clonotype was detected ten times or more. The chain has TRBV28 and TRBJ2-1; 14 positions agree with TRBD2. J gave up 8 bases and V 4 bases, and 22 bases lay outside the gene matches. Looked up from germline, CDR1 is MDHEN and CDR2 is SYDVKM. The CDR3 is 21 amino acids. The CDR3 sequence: CASSSYLFPALTSGGAYEQFF. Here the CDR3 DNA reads TGTGCCAGCAGTTCCTATCTATTCCCCGCCTTGACTAGCGGGGGGGCCTATGAGCAGTTCTTC.

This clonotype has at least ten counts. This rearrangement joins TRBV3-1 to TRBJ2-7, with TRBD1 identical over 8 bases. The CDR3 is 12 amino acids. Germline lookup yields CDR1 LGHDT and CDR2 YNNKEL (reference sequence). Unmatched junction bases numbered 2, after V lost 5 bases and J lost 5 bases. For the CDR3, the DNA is TGTGCCAGCAGCTCAGGGGGCGACGAGCAGTACGTC. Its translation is CASSSGGDEQYV.

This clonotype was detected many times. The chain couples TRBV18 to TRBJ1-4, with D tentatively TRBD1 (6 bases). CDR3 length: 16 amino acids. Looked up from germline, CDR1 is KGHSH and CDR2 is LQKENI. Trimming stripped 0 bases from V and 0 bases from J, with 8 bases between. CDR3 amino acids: CASSPPGQPTNEKLFF. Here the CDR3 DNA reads TGTGCCAGCTCACCACCAGGACAGCCAACTAATGAAAAACTGTTTTTT.

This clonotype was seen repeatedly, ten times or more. For the CDR3, the DNA is TGTGCCAGCAGCGAACTAGCGAATGAGCAGTTCTTC. This sequence encodes CASSELANEQFF. The chain recombines TRBV7-9 with TRBJ2-1; 7 positions agree with TRBD2. CDR1 and CDR2 from the germline V gene are SEHNR and FQNEAQ (reference sequence). This CDR3 region has 12 residues. V trimming: 5 bases; J trimming: 7 bases; junction bases outside the gene matches: 2.

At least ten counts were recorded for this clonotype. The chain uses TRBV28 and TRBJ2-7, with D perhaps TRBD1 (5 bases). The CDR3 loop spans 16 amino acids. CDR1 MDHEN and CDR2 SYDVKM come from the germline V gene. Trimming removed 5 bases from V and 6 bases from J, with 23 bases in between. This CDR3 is CASSTTRINRSAEQYF. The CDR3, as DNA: TGTGCCAGCAGTACCACCCGAATTAACAGGTCCGCCGAGCAGTACTTC. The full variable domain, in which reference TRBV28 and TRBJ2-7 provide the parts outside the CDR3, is DVKVTQSSRYLVKRTGEKVFLECVQDMDHENMFWYRQDPGLGLRLIYFSYDVKMKEKGDIPEGYSVSREKKERFSLILESASTNQTSMYLCASSTTRINRSAEQYFGPGTRLTVT.

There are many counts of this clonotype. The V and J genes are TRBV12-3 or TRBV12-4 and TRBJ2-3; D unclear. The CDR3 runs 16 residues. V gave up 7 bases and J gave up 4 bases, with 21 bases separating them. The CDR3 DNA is TGTGCCAGCACCCGAAGGAGCTACCCTGCGGCAGATACGCAGTATTTT. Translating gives CASTRRSYPAADTQYF.

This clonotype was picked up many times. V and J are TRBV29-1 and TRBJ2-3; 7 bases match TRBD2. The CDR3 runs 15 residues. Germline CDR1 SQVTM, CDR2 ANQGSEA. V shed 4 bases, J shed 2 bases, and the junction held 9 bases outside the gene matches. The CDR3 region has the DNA TGCAGCGTTGCCGGGGAGCGGGGTTACACAGATACGCAGTATTTT. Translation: CSVAGERGYTDTQYF.

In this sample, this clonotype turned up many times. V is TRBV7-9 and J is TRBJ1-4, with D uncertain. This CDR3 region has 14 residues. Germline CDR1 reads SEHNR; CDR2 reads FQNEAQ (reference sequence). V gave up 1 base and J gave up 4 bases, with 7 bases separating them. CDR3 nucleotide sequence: TGTGCCAGCAGCTTAGGACGTTTTAATGAAAAACTGTTTTTT. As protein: CASSLGRFNEKLFF.

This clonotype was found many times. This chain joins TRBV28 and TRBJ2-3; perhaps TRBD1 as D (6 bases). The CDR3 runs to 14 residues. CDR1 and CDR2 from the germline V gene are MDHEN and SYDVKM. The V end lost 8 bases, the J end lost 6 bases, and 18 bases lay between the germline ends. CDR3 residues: CASGLPNRADTQYF. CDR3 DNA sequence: TGTGCCAGCGGTCTGCCTAACAGGGCCGATACGCAGTATTTT.

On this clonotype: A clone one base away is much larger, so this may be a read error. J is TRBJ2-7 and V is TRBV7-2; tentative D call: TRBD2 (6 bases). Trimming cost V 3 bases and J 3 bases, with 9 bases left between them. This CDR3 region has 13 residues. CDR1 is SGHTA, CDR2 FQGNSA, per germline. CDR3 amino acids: CASSLTRHYEQYV. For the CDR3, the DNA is TGTGCCAGCAGCTTGACTAGGCACTACGAGCAGTACGTC.

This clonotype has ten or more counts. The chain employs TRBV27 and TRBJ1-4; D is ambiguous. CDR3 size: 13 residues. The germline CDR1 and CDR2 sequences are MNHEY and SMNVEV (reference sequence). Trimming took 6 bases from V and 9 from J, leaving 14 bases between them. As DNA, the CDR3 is TGTGCCAGCAGCCCCCGTCCGGGGAAAAAACTGTTTTTT. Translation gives CASSPRPGKKLFF. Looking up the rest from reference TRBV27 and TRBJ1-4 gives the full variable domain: EAQVTQNPRYLITVTGKKLTVTCSQNMNHEYMSWYRQDPGLGLRQIYYSMNVEVTDKGDVPEGYKVSRKEKRNFPLILESPSPNQTSLYFCASSPRPGKKLFFGSGTQLSVL.

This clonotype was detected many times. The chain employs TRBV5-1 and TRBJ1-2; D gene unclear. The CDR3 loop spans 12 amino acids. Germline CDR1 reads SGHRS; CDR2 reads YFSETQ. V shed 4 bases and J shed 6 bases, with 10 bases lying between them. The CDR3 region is CASSGPGNGYTF. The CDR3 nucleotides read TGCGCCAGCAGCGGCCCGGGTAATGGCTACACCTTC.

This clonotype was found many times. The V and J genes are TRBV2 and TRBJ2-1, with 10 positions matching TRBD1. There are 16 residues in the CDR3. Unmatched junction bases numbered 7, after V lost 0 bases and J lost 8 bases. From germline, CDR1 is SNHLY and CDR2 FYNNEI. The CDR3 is CASSEAQGQGSDEQFF. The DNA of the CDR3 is TGTGCCAGCAGTGAAGCTCAGGGACAGGGGTCCGATGAGCAGTTCTTC.

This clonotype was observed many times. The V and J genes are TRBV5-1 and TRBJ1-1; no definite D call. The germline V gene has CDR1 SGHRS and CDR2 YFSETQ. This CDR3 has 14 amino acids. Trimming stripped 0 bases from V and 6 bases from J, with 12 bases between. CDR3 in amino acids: CASSLEGLISEAFF. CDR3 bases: TGCGCCAGCAGCTTGGAAGGCCTTATCTCTGAAGCTTTCTTT.

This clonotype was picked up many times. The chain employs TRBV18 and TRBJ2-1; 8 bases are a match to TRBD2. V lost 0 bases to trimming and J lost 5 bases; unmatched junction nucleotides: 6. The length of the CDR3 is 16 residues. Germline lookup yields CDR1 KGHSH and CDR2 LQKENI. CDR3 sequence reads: CASSPPSGSLHNEQFF. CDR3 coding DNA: TGTGCCAGCTCACCACCGAGCGGGAGTCTCCACAATGAGCAGTTCTTC.

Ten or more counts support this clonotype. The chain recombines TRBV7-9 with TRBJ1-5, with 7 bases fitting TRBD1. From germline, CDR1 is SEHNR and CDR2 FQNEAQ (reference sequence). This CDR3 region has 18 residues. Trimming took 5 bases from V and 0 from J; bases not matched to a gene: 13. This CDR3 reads CASSLRQGNLHSNQPQHF. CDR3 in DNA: TGTGCCAGCAGCCTTAGACAGGGAAATCTCCATAGCAATCAGCCCCAGCATTTT.

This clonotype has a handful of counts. The CDR3 nucleotides read TGTGCCAGCAGTTACAGGTTGGGCAGGGCGGATGAGCAGTTCTTC. It specifies CASSYRLGRADEQFF. The V gene is TRBV6-5, the J gene TRBJ2-1; TRBD1 is a possible D gene (5 bases). Germline loops: CDR1 MNHEY, CDR2 SVGAGI. Trimming took 2 bases from V and 8 from J, leaving 16 bases between them. The CDR3 has 15 amino acids.